This TCR beta chain was sequenced for a study of vaccination effects on CD4 cells after COVID-19. Study in general: In the ViraFEST assay, antigen-specific CD4+ clonotypes were identified by expansion after peptide-pool stimulation. The cohort was immunized with two doses of either the BNT162b2 or mRNA-1273 vaccine.

CDR3 length: 16 residues. Germline V lookup: CDR1 SGHRS, CDR2 YFSETQ. Trimming cost V 2 bases and J 4 bases; bases outside gene matches: 11. Details on this clone: The antigen is not known.

Some clones are missing from TCRdb's copy, which holds only in-frame ones; the method was immunoSEQ multiplex PCR. Here the sample spans about 53,000 clones, 60% to 85% being singletons. General study results and limits: Clones induced by infection and by vaccine showed marked clonal contraction late after vaccination.

Researchers isolated CD4+ T cells once ten to eleven days of culture had elapsed. Each vaccine recipient was nucleocapsid antibody negative and had no prior SARS-CoV-2 infection. The sequencing here drew on CD4+ T cells from PBMCs cultured without peptide, taken before COVID-19 vaccination. J is TRBJ2-5 and V is TRBV5-1; 7 bases fit TRBD1. This TCR came from a human donor who received a COVID-19 vaccine. The CDR3 region has the DNA TGCGCCAGCAGCTTACAAGACACCCGGGACAGAGAGACCCAGTACTTC. Encoded protein: CASSLQDTRDRETQYF.